Below, 11 T cell receptor beta chains from the same sample are listed, as sequenced in a study of cytomegalovirus exposure and HLA in healthy donors. Vbeta (60) and Jbeta (13) primers were used in the PCR. Clones were read by immunoSEQ multiplex PCR, and TCRdb kept only the in-frame ones, dropping some. The table shows more than 150,000 clones, with approximately 80% occurring only once. The sequenced material came from PBMCs. These TCRs come from a girl aged 2-9 years in good health and CMV-seropositive.

The chain uses TRBV10-3 and TRBJ1-2; 8 bases map to TRBD1. This CDR3 is 17 amino acids long. With 7 bases clipped from V and 0 bases from J, the junction kept 13 bases outside the gene matches. Per germline, CDR1 ENHRY and CDR2 SYGVKD. This CDR3 is CAIKTGDRGQANYGYTF. The CDR3, as DNA: TGTGCCATCAAAACGGGTGACAGGGGACAAGCTAACTATGGCTACACCTTC.

The genes are TRBV6-5 and TRBJ1-2, with D perhaps TRBD1 (5 bases). The V end was cut by 4 bases, the J end by 4 bases, with 16 bases between. Per the germline V gene, CDR1 is MNHEY and CDR2 is SVGAGI. The CDR3 is 15 residues long. Here the CDR3 reads CASSSAGGVPYGYTF. The CDR3 coding sequence is TGTGCCAGCAGTTCAGCCGGGGGAGTTCCCTATGGCTACACCTTC.

In DNA, the CDR3 is TGCACCAGCAGCCAAGATCGGACTAGCGGGATTGATACGCAGTATTTT. Protein: CTSSQDRTSGIDTQYF. J is TRBJ2-3 and V is TRBV1; the table's D call of TRBD2 was not tested on the DNA. TRBV1 is recorded as a pseudogene. The CDR3 runs 16 residues.

The gene calls are TRBV5-8 and TRBJ2-7; TRBD2 agrees at 7 bases. The CDR3 consists of 14 residues. V shed 4 bases, J shed 3 bases, and the junction held 7 bases outside the gene matches. Germline CDR1 SGHTS, CDR2 YDEGEE. CDR3 in DNA: TGTGCCAGCAGCCCCGGGACTACCGTCTACGAGCAGTACTTC. It codes for CASSPGTTVYEQYF. The whole variable domain, remainder taken from reference TRBV5-8 and TRBJ2-7, is EAGVTQSPTHLIKTRGQQATLRCSPISGHTSVYWYQQALGLGLQFLLWYDEGEERNRGNFPPRFSGRQFPNYSSELNVNALELEDSALYLCASSPGTTVYEQYFGPGTRLTVT.

The chain is built from TRBV29-1 and TRBJ1-1, with 7 bases identical to TRBD1. This CDR3 region has 13 residues. Germline CDR1 reads SQVTM; CDR2 reads ANQGSEA. J gave up 0 bases and V 5 bases, and 3 bases lay outside the gene matches. Here the CDR3 reads CSVKGTVNTEAFF. CDR3 in DNA: TGCAGCGTTAAGGGGACAGTGAACACTGAAGCTTTCTTT.

The chain couples TRBV13 to TRBJ2-2; TRBD2 aligns across 9 bases. V was clipped by 5 bases and J by 1 base; unmatched bases: 11. Germline CDR1 reads PRHDT; CDR2 reads FYEKMQ (reference sequence). The CDR3 contains 18 residues. Here the CDR3 reads CASSHIGGGGENTGELFF. DNA for the CDR3: TGTGCCAGCAGCCACATTGGAGGCGGGGGGGAGAACACCGGGGAGCTGTTTTTT.

In this sample, this clone turned up a few times. V is TRBV6-1 and J is TRBJ2-7, with a possible D match to TRBD1 (5 bases). Per germline, CDR1 MNHNS and CDR2 SASEGT. The CDR3 has 14 amino acids. The germline V and J ends were trimmed by 4 bases and 0 bases, with 10 bases remaining between them. CDR3 DNA: TGTGCCAGCAGTGGGCAGGGTCTCTCCTACGAGCAGTACTTC. It codes for CASSGQGLSYEQYF.

V is TRBV5-3 and J is TRBJ2-5, with D possibly being TRBD2 (5 bases). TRBV5-3 is known as an ORF, though its function is uncertain. The ends were cut back, 8 bases at V and 3 bases at J, with 17 bases in the middle. The CDR3 consists of 14 residues. CDR3 amino acids: CASSHLRGEETQYF. CDR3 coding DNA: TGTGCCAGCAGCCACCTCCGGGGAGAAGAGACCCAGTACTTC.

This clone was detected only once. This chain connects TRBV7-8 to TRBJ2-7, with D possibly TRBD2 on 6 matching bases. Germline V gene lookup returns CDR1 SGHVS and CDR2 FQNEAQ. CDR3 length equals 15 residues. V dropped 1 base and J dropped 1 base, with 11 bases sitting between them. Here the CDR3 DNA reads TGTGCCAGCAGCTTAGGCACGGGAGATTCCTACGAGCAGTACTTC. Its protein is CASSLGTGDSYEQYF.

The V and J genes are TRBV5-5 and TRBJ1-5, with TRBD1 matching 8 bases. The CDR3 loop spans 15 amino acids. Germline V gene data show CDR1 as SGHKS and CDR2 as YYEKEE (reference sequence). V dropped 2 bases and J dropped 7; count of bases not matched to a gene: 8. CDR3 coding DNA: TGTGCCAGCAGCTTATCAGGGGGCGGGGGACAGCCCCAGCATTTT. It is translated as CASSLSGGGGQPQHF.

The CDR3 spells CARSTPGQDNQPQHF. In DNA form, the CDR3 reads TGTGCCAGAAGCACCCCGGGACAGGACAATCAGCCCCAGCATTTT. This sequence joins TRBV5-3 and TRBJ1-5; 8 bases line up with TRBD1. TRBV5-3 is annotated as an ORF whose role is uncertain. The CDR3 extends over 15 amino acids. The junction had 6 bases not matched to a gene; V was cut back by 4 bases and J by 3 bases.